One sample yielded the 29 T cell receptor beta chains listed below, sequenced in a study of CD4 T cells in relation to SARS-CoV-2 and coronaviruses. Unexposed donor CD4+ T cells date from about 2011-2018, before the COVID-19 pandemic. CD4+ T cells were isolated from the cells after around 11 days of culture. These receptors have no identified antigens. Produced via immunoSEQ multiplex PCR; TCRdb's table is partial and in-frame only. Of 15,000 to 20,000 clones in the sample, around three quarters were seen once. Sequencing used CD4+ T cells from PBMCs, cultured in vitro. The receptors shown here come from a human donor in good health.

The chain joins TRBV27 to TRBJ2-7; 8 nucleotides line up with TRBD2. The CDR3 consists of 13 residues. CDR1 and CDR2 from the germline V gene are MNHEY and SMNVEV (reference sequence). Trimming took 6 bases from V and 3 from J; bases not matched to a gene: 4. Here the CDR3 DNA reads TGTGCCAGCAGGCGGGAGGTTTTCTACGAGCAGTACTTC. Residues: CASRREVFYEQYF.

The chain joins TRBV3-1 (or the pseudogene TRBV3-2) to TRBJ1-3, with D perhaps TRBD1 (5 bases). This CDR3 contains 15 residues. Germline CDR1 and CDR2: LGHDT and YNNKEL (reference sequence). V lost 0 bases and J lost 4, with 10 bases in between. The CDR3 protein is CASSQDNNRGNTIYF. The DNA for the CDR3 is TGTGCCAGCAGCCAAGATAATAACAGGGGAAACACCATATATTTT.

There are a few counts of this clone. The V and J genes are TRBV12-5 and TRBJ1-2; weak D call: TRBD1 (5 bases). The germline V gene encodes CDR1 LGHNT and CDR2 FRNRAP. Trimming took 0 bases from V and 0 from J, leaving 11 bases between them. This CDR3 has 16 residues. The chain's CDR3 is CASGLVMGPPNYGYTF. CDR3 in DNA: TGTGCTAGTGGTTTGGTAATGGGACCTCCTAACTATGGCTACACCTTC. The whole variable domain, filled in from reference TRBV12-5 and TRBJ1-2, reads DARVTQTPRHKVTEMGQEVTMRCQPILGHNTVFWYRQTMMQGLELLAYFRNRAPLDDSGMPKDRFSAEMPDATLATLKIQPSEPRDSAVYFCASGLVMGPPNYGYTFGSGTRLTVV.

This chain uses TRBV21-1 with TRBJ2-7; the listed D gene, TRBD1, was not tested against the DNA. TRBV21-1 is termed a pseudogene. This CDR3 spans 17 amino acids. The CDR3 spells CASLGMAGQGVVYEQYF. DNA for the CDR3: TGTGCCAGCCTCGGGATGGCGGGACAGGGGGTAGTTTACGAGCAGTACTTC.

The table lists this clone with a count of one. The rearrangement joins TRBV30 to TRBJ1-4, with D uncertain. Germline CDR1 and CDR2: GTSNPN and SVGIG (reference sequence). This CDR3 is built from 13 residues. Trimming stripped 5 bases from V and 7 bases from J, with 14 bases between. The CDR3 here is CAWVEKGGEKLFF. CDR3 DNA: TGTGCCTGGGTGGAAAAGGGCGGTGAAAAACTGTTTTTT.

V and J are TRBV11-2 and TRBJ2-7, with 11 positions matching TRBD2. Germline values: CDR1 SGHAT, CDR2 FQNNGV. The junction had 6 bases not matched to a gene; V was cut back by 5 bases and J by 3 bases. The CDR3 is 15 amino acids. The CDR3 reads CASSQSGTSGYEQYF. The CDR3 coding sequence is TGTGCCAGCAGCCAAAGTGGGACTAGCGGCTACGAGCAGTACTTC. The variable domain in full, completed from reference TRBV11-2 and TRBJ2-7, reads EAGVAQSPRYKIIEKRQSVAFWCNPISGHATLYWYQQILGQGPKLLIQFQNNGVVDDSQLPKDRFSAERLKGVDSTLKIQPAKLEDSAVYLCASSQSGTSGYEQYFGPGTRLTVT.

J is TRBJ1-4 and V is TRBV2, with 7 bases identical to TRBD1. The CDR3 is 14 residues long. The ends lost 7 bases at V and 7 bases at J; junction bases unmatched: 9. CDR1 and CDR2 (germline): SNHLY, FYNNEI. CDR3 sequence reads: CASTADRAAEKLFF. The CDR3 nucleotides read TGTGCCAGCACTGCAGACAGGGCGGCTGAAAAACTGTTTTTT.

This chain connects TRBV11-3 to TRBJ2-3, with 7 bases lining up with TRBD1. In germline, CDR1 is SGHNT, CDR2 YENEEA. The CDR3 covers 15 residues. Trimming at V came to 5 bases and at J to 2 bases, leaving 7 bases not matched to a gene. This CDR3 reads CASSGNRGATDTQYF. The CDR3 DNA reads TGTGCCAGCAGCGGTAACAGGGGAGCCACAGATACGCAGTATTTT.

The chain has TRBV5-4 and TRBJ2-7; TRBD2 agrees at 9 bases. Germline V gene data show CDR1 as SGHNT and CDR2 as YYREEE (reference sequence). Trimming took 4 bases from V and 0 from J; bases not matched to a gene: 17. This CDR3 region has 19 residues. The CDR3 DNA sequence: TGTGCCAGCAGCCCAGGGACTAGCATCCGGGAAGTGAGCTCCTACGAGCAGTACTTC. Residues: CASSPGTSIREVSSYEQYF. Full variable domain (remainder filled in from reference TRBV5-4 and TRBJ2-7): ETGVTQSPTHLIKTRGQQVTLRCSSQSGHNTVSWYQQALGQGPQFIFQYYREEENGRGNFPPRFSGLQFPNYSSELNVNALELDDSALYLCASSPGTSIREVSSYEQYFGPGTRLTVT.

The chain is built from TRBV21-1 and TRBJ2-2. TRBV21-1 is a pseudogene segment. The CDR3 totals 17 residues. The CDR3 here is CASPKLPRDGDTGELFF. The CDR3 nucleotides read TGTGCCAGCCCCAAACTCCCCCGGGACGGAGACACCGGGGAGCTGTTTTTT.

V gene TRBV18 combines with J gene TRBJ2-1, with 11 bases that match TRBD2. Germline assignment: CDR1 KGHSH and CDR2 LQKENI. V shed 6 bases and J 5 bases; nucleotides not matched to a gene: 9. The CDR3 consists of 16 residues. CDR3 loop: CASSSLAGGLNNEQFF. CDR3 DNA sequence: TGTGCCAGCTCTTCCCTAGCGGGAGGTCTGAACAATGAGCAGTTCTTC.

The V call is TRBV7-2, the J call TRBJ2-2, with 7 bases lining up with TRBD2. Unmatched junction bases numbered 9, after V lost 1 base and J lost 4 bases. This CDR3 comprises 17 residues. Germline CDR1 and CDR2: SGHTA and FQGNSA. CDR3 in DNA: TGTGCCAGCAGCTTAGTCGGCGGGAGAGTTGGCACCGGGGAGCTGTTTTTT. Its translation is CASSLVGGRVGTGELFF.

This sequence joins TRBV19 and TRBJ2-3, with TRBD1 matching over 9 bases. Germline assignment: CDR1 LNHDA and CDR2 SQIVND (reference sequence). V was pared by 4 bases and J by 7 bases, with 3 bases of the junction left unmatched. The CDR3 has 13 residues. This CDR3 reads CASSKDRGNTQYF. In nucleotides, the CDR3 is TGTGCCAGTAGTAAGGACAGGGGCAATACGCAGTATTTT.

The CDR3 spells CASSQQGSYSEQYF. The CDR3 nucleotides read TGCGCCAGCAGCCAACAGGGAAGCTATAGCGAGCAGTACTTC. V gene TRBV4-1 combines with J gene TRBJ2-7; D possibly corresponds to TRBD1 (5 bases). V dropped 2 bases and J dropped 6 bases, with 14 bases sitting between them. Germline CDR1 reads MGHRA; CDR2 reads YSYEKL. CDR3 length equals 14 residues.

V is TRBV19 and J is TRBJ2-3; 8 bases align to TRBD2. V lost 6 bases and J lost 6; bases outside the gene matches: 8. The CDR3 length is 14 residues. Germline CDR1 and CDR2: LNHDA and SQIVND (reference sequence). CDR3 amino acids: CASSRSGSFDTQYF. In nucleotides, the CDR3 is TGTGCCAGTAGCAGAAGCGGGAGTTTTGATACGCAGTATTTT.

V and J are TRBV24-1 and TRBJ2-3; TRBD2 matches 8 bases. J was trimmed by 5 bases and V by 1 base; bases with no gene match: 16. This CDR3 is 19 amino acids long. Germline CDR1 KGHDR, CDR2 SFDVKD. The CDR3 is CATSDLAGAGNRPEDTQYF. For the CDR3, the DNA is TGTGCCACCAGTGATTTAGCGGGGGCAGGCAACCGCCCCGAAGATACGCAGTATTTT.

The rearrangement uses TRBV28 and TRBJ1-4; 8 bases line up with TRBD1. J lost 7 bases, V lost 5 bases, and 6 bases had no gene match. CDR3 length equals 14 residues. Germline CDR1 reads MDHEN; CDR2 reads SYDVKM. CDR3 amino acids: CASSPQGAGEKLFF. The DNA for the CDR3 is TGTGCCAGCAGTCCCCAGGGGGCGGGTGAAAAACTGTTTTTT.

This chain uses TRBV6-4 with TRBJ2-1, with a tentative D call TRBD2 (6 bases). The CDR3 totals 16 residues. Germline values: CDR1 MRHNA, CDR2 SNTAGT. V was trimmed by 3 bases and J by 9 bases, leaving 21 bases between them. CDR3 bases: TGTGCCAGCAGTGATACCGGGGGTGAAGCGGTCACTGAGCAGTTCTTC. Translating it yields CASSDTGGEAVTEQFF.

CDR3: CASSLSGGTGELFF. The CDR3 nucleotides read TGTGCCAGCAGCCTTAGCGGTGGCACCGGGGAGCTGTTTTTT. This chain joins TRBV7-3 and TRBJ2-2; D might be TRBD2 (6 bases). V was clipped by 5 bases and J by 4 bases, with 11 bases between them. The CDR3 has 14 residues. The germline gives CDR1 SGHTA, CDR2 FQGTGA. The variable domain in full, with the rest retrieved from reference TRBV7-3 and TRBJ2-2, is GAGVSQTPSNKVTEKGKYVELRCDPISGHTALYWYRQSLGQGPEFLIYFQGTGAADDSGLPNDRFFAVRPEGSVSTLKIQRTERGDSAVYLCASSLSGGTGELFFGEGSRLTVL.

The rearrangement joins TRBV6-5 to TRBJ2-1; 7 positions agree with TRBD2. Germline loops: CDR1 MNHEY, CDR2 SVGAGI. Losses at the gene ends were 2 bases for V and 4 bases for J; bases not matched to a gene: 5. The CDR3 is made up of 15 amino acids. CDR3 amino acids: CASSYSLAAYNEQFF. The CDR3 coding sequence is TGTGCCAGCAGTTACAGTCTAGCGGCGTACAATGAGCAGTTCTTC.

This clone was counted a few times. The chain employs TRBV5-1 and TRBJ1-1; TRBD1 is a possible D gene (6 bases). CDR1 SGHRS and CDR2 YFSETQ come from the germline V gene. V lost 4 bases, J lost 10 bases, and 20 bases lay in between. The CDR3 extends over 14 amino acids. CDR3 coding DNA: TGCGCCAGCAGCCTTTCCGGACAGACCGAGGGAGCTTTCTTT. Translation gives CASSLSGQTEGAFF.

The chain uses TRBV30 and TRBJ1-3, with 7 bases matching TRBD1. The CDR3 contains 16 residues. Unmatched junction bases numbered 8, after V lost 0 bases and J lost 3 bases. Germline loops: CDR1 GTSNPN, CDR2 SVGIG (reference sequence). The DNA for the CDR3 is TGTGCCTGGAGTGTACAAGGGGGCATAGGTGGAAACACCATATATTTT. As protein: CAWSVQGGIGGNTIYF.

This clone has just a few counts. This chain joins TRBV5-4 and TRBJ1-6, with D unresolved. Germline CDR1 reads SGHNT; CDR2 reads YYREEE (reference sequence). The CDR3 sequence is 16 residues long. V lost 5 bases to trimming and J lost 4 bases, with 16 bases between them. CDR3 DNA: TGTGCCAGCAGTTGGCGTACAACCCTTTATAATTCACCCCTCCACTTT. The encoded protein is CASSWRTTLYNSPLHF.

DNA for the CDR3: TGTGCCAGCTCACCACCAAGGGGGACAGGGGGCAACGAGCAGTACTTC. It codes for CASSPPRGTGGNEQYF. J is TRBJ2-7 and V is TRBV18; 12 bases line up with TRBD1. Per germline, CDR1 KGHSH and CDR2 LQKENI. Unmatched junction bases numbered 5, after V lost 0 bases and J lost 5 bases. The CDR3 has 16 amino acids.

J is TRBJ2-6 and V is TRBV7-9, with D maybe TRBD2 (6 bases). The V end was cut by 1 base, the J end by 1 base, with 17 bases between. Germline CDR1 reads SEHNR; CDR2 reads FQNEAQ (reference sequence). The CDR3 totals 19 residues. The CDR3 nucleotides read TGTGCCAGCAGCTTAGTTTTGGGGGGTACTCCTTCTGGGGCCAACGTCCTGACTTTC. This sequence encodes CASSLVLGGTPSGANVLTF.

The chain couples TRBV18 to TRBJ1-1, with a weak D call TRBD1 (5 bases). Trimming took off 3 bases at V and 1 base at J, with 12 bases between the two ends. Germline CDR1 KGHSH, CDR2 LQKENI. The CDR3 loop spans 15 amino acids. CDR3 in DNA: TGTGCCAGCTCACCCTCCGGGACGGAGAACACTGAAGCTTTCTTT. This codes for CASSPSGTENTEAFF.

The chain uses TRBV18 and TRBJ1-1; D gene uncertain. The CDR3 has 13 residues. Deletions cut 5 bases from V and 5 bases from J, with 12 bases between. Germline values: CDR1 KGHSH, CDR2 LQKENI. CDR3 sequence: CASSLGSETEAFF. The DNA of the CDR3 is TGTGCCAGCTCATTAGGATCGGAAACTGAAGCTTTCTTT.

The gene calls are TRBV2 and TRBJ2-1, with 12 positions matching TRBD2. This CDR3 comprises 15 residues. CDR1 SNHLY and CDR2 FYNNEI come from the germline V gene. V gave up 6 bases and J gave up 7 bases; unmatched junction bases: 7. The CDR3 DNA is TGTGCCAGCAGGGCGACTAGCGGGAGTTATAATGAGCAGTTCTTC. Translating gives CASRATSGSYNEQFF.

V gene TRBV11-3 combines with J gene TRBJ2-7; D uncertain. Germline lookup yields CDR1 SGHNT and CDR2 YENEEA. This CDR3 comprises 15 residues. The ends were cut back, 5 bases at V and 1 base at J, with 15 bases in the middle. CDR3 nucleotide sequence: TGTGCCAGCAGCCCGCGCGGCTCAGATTCCTACGAGCAGTACTTC. Its protein product is CASSPRGSDSYEQYF.